These T cell receptor beta chains were read from a single sample in a study of T-cell reconstitution after alpha-beta-depleted transplantation in children. MiXCR was run by TCRdb on the PCR reads, yielding one entry per CDR3 protein. The data hold around 960,000 distinct CDR3 sequences, with about 29% observed a single time. The sample was PBMCs, mostly from graft donor cells, taken 360 days after TCRalphabeta/CD19-depleted stem cell transplant. The receptor set was obtained from a boy younger than two who had a stem cell transplant for SCID, so the T cells may come from the graft donor. Each CDR3 is given with its conserved first and last residue. D genes are given only for firm matches. Size values are once, few and many counts, or a class for expanded clones, and some rows have none.

J: TRBJ2-1; V: TRBV28; D: TRBD2; size: few; CDR3: CASRSGTSGHNEQFF; DNA: TGTGCCAGCAGGTCCGGGACTAGCGGGCACAATGAGCAGTTCTTC
J: TRBJ2-3; V: TRBV6-5; D: TRBD1; size: NA; CDR3: CASSYPRQGSSTDTQYF; DNA: TGTGCCAGCAGTTACCCCAGACAGGGCTCAAGCACAGATACGCAGTATTTT
J: TRBJ1-1; V: TRBV10-3; D: TRBD1; size: NA; CDR3: CATQGGGQRYTEAFF; DNA: TGTGCCACTCAGGGGGGGGGCCAGAGGTACACTGAAGCTTTCTTT
J: TRBJ1-1; V: TRBV5-6; D: NA; size: NA; CDR3: CASSVYRAEAFF; DNA: TGTGCCAGCAGCGTCTACAGGGCTGAAGCTTTCTTT
J: TRBJ2-1; V: TRBV25-1; D: TRBD2; size: few; CDR3: CASSEFRASGLNEQFF; DNA: TGTGCCAGCAGTGAATTTCGGGCTAGCGGGCTTAATGAGCAGTTCTTC
J: TRBJ1-4; V: TRBV7-8; D: NA; size: NA; CDR3: CASSLILLGMPNEKLFF; DNA: TGTGCCAGCAGCTTGATACTTCTGGGGATGCCAAATGAAAAACTGTTTTTT
J: TRBJ2-1; V: TRBV18; D: NA; size: NA; CDR3: CASSPDTVNEQFF; DNA: TGTGCCAGCTCACCGGACACAGTGAATGAGCAGTTCTTC
J: TRBJ1-1; V: TRBV2; D: NA; size: NA; CDR3: CASSNLWGTEAFF; DNA: TGTGCCAGCAGTAACCTATGGGGTACTGAAGCTTTCTTT
J: TRBJ1-5; V: TRBV6-1; D: NA; size: once; CDR3: CASRALDRGNQPQHF; DNA: TGTGCCAGCAGAGCCCTGGACCGCGGCAATCAGCCCCAGCATTTT
J: TRBJ2-1; V: TRBV12-3/TRBV12-4; D: NA; size: many; CDR3: CASSFLEFNEQFF; DNA: TGTGCCAGCAGTTTCCTGGAGTTCAATGAGCAGTTCTTC
J: TRBJ2-1; V: TRBV12-3/TRBV12-4; D: NA; size: few; CDR3: CASSRPGEQFF; DNA: TGTGCCAGCAGTCGACCTGGGGAGCAGTTCTTC
J: TRBJ2-1; V: TRBV7-9; D: NA; size: many; CDR3: CASSFNFPQGNEQFF; DNA: TGTGCCAGCAGCTTCAACTTTCCACAGGGTAATGAGCAGTTCTTC
J: TRBJ2-7; V: TRBV3-1; D: NA; size: few; CDR3: CASSQDPGGDYEQYF; DNA: TGTGCCAGCAGCCAAGACCCTGGTGGGGACTACGAGCAGTACTTC
J: TRBJ1-2; V: TRBV5-6; D: NA; size: NA; CDR3: CASSLFPRTIIF; DNA: TGTGCCAGCAGCTTGTTTCCGAGGACGATTATCTTC
J: TRBJ2-7; V: TRBV13; D: NA; size: NA; CDR3: CASGEGPTYEQYF; DNA: TGTGCCAGCGGAGAGGGTCCGACCTACGAGCAGTACTTC
J: TRBJ1-2; V: TRBV5-1; D: NA; size: few; CDR3: CASRPTQVLTNYGYTF; DNA: TGCGCCAGCAGACCGACCCAGGTTCTTACTAACTATGGCTACACCTTC
J: TRBJ2-1; V: TRBV5-1; D: NA; size: NA; CDR3: CASSLSAPNEQFF; DNA: TGCGCCAGCAGCTTGTCCGCGCCCAATGAGCAGTTCTTC
J: TRBJ2-3; V: TRBV6-5; D: TRBD2; size: NA; CDR3: CASSYSPSGGDTQYF; DNA: TGTGCCAGCAGTTACTCGCCTAGCGGGGGGGATACGCAGTATTTT
J: TRBJ2-2; V: TRBV7-7; D: NA; size: once; CDR3: CASSFGWDSTGELFF; DNA: TGTGCCAGCAGCTTTGGATGGGATTCCACCGGGGAGCTGTTTTTT
J: TRBJ2-7; V: TRBV20-1; D: TRBD2; size: few; CDR3: CSARDLRLAGVLSSDEQYF; DNA: TGCAGTGCTAGAGATTTACGACTAGCGGGGGTCCTGTCCTCTGACGAGCAGTACTTC
J: TRBJ1-3; V: TRBV12-3/TRBV12-4; D: NA; size: NA; CDR3: CASSLGDRGSNTIYF; DNA: TGTGCCAGCAGTTTAGGCGATAGGGGGTCGAACACCATATATTTT
J: TRBJ2-2; V: TRBV5-5; D: NA; size: NA; CDR3: CASSLFPGLNTGELFF; DNA: TGTGCCAGCAGCTTGTTCCCAGGGCTGAACACCGGGGAGCTGTTTTTT
J: TRBJ1-1; V: TRBV29-1; D: NA; size: few; CDR3: CSVVGSGLAFF; DNA: TGCAGCGTTGTGGGTTCCGGGCTAGCTTTCTTT
J: TRBJ2-5; V: TRBV7-6; D: TRBD2; size: few; CDR3: CASSLREGGETQYF; DNA: TGTGCCAGCAGCTTAAGGGAGGGTGGAGAGACCCAGTACTTC